Listed below are T cell receptor beta chains from one sample, sequenced in a study of shared clonotypes between healthy human individuals. This table comes from immunoSEQ multiplex PCR, and its TCRdb copy is limited to in-frame clones, with some not included. The data hold approximately 1.5 million clones, with approximately 98.5% observed a single time. Sequenced input: naive CD4+ T cells sorted from blood. All receptors derive from a man aged 25-40 years in good health. Each CDR3 is given with its conserved first and last residue. The D gene is left open where the match is weak. Clone size is not always given. Where it is, it says once, few, many or a class for expanded clones.

-	TRBV11-3	TRBJ2-2	-	CASSLKGSAGELFF	TGTGCCAGCAGCTTAAAGGGATCCGCCGGGGAGCTGTTTTTT
-	TRBV6-1	TRBJ2-7	-	CASSEGQGTEQYF	TGTGCCAGCAGTGAAGGCCAGGGAACCGAGCAGTACTTC
once	TRBV2	TRBJ2-5	TRBD1	CASSVDRGKETQYF	TGTGCCAGCAGTGTGGACAGGGGGAAAGAGACCCAGTACTTC
-	TRBV5-1	TRBJ2-1	-	CASSLEASANNEQFF	TGCGCCAGCAGCTTGGAAGCTAGCGCTAACAATGAGCAGTTCTTC
-	TRBV5-1	TRBJ2-5	-	CASSLLETQYF	TGCGCCAGCAGCTTGCTGGAGACCCAGTACTTC
-	TRBV29-1	TRBJ2-7	-	CSINVGSEQYF	TGCAGCATAAATGTGGGTAGCGAGCAGTACTTC
-	TRBV15	TRBJ2-1	-	CATSRGRGTPLNEQFF	TGTGCCACCAGCAGAGGCCGCGGGACCCCCTTGAATGAGCAGTTCTTC
-	TRBV5-6	TRBJ2-2	-	CASSLGQRNTGELFF	TGTGCCAGCAGCTTGGGACAACGGAACACCGGGGAGCTGTTTTTT
-	TRBV6-5	TRBJ2-4	-	CASRAELAKNIQYF	TGTGCCAGCAGGGCAGAACTAGCCAAAAACATTCAGTACTTC
-	TRBV18	TRBJ2-5	TRBD1	CASSPRASLQGLVETQYF	TGTGCCAGCTCACCAAGGGCCTCATTACAGGGGCTGGTGGAGACCCAGTACTTC
-	TRBV5-6	TRBJ1-1	TRBD1	CASSPGTGGVDTEAFF	TGTGCCAGCAGCCCAGGGACAGGGGGCGTGGACACTGAAGCTTTCTTT
-	TRBV7-2	TRBJ2-1	-	CASSTTNYNEQFF	TGTGCCAGCAGCACAACAAATTACAATGAGCAGTTCTTC
once	TRBV5-4	TRBJ1-2	-	CASSLTWNYGYTF	TGTGCCAGCAGCTTGACATGGAACTATGGCTACACCTTC
-	TRBV5-1	TRBJ1-5	-	CASSLGGNSNQPQHF	TGCGCCAGCAGCTTGGGCGGAAATAGCAATCAGCCCCAGCATTTT
-	TRBV28	TRBJ2-3	-	CASSFVDAPSTDTQYF	TGTGCCAGCAGTTTCGTTGATGCCCCCAGCACAGATACGCAGTATTTT
-	TRBV19	TRBJ2-7	TRBD2	CASRASGLSYEQYF	TGTGCCAGTAGGGCTAGCGGTCTCTCCTACGAGCAGTACTTC
once	TRBV10-3	TRBJ1-1	TRBD1	CAISPREGQRGMNTEAFF	TGTGCCATCAGTCCGCGGGAGGGACAGAGGGGGATGAACACTGAAGCTTTCTTT